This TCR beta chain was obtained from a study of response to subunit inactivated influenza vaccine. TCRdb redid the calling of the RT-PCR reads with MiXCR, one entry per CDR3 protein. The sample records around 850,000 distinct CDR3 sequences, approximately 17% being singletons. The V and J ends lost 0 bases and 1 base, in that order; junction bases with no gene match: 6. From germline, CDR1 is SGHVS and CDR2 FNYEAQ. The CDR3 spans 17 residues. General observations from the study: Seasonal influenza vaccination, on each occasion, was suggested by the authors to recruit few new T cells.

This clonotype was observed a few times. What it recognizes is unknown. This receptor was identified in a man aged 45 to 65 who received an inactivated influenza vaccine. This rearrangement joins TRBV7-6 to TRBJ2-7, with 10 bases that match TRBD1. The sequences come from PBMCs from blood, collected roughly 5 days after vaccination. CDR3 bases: TGTGCCAGCAGCTTAGCGTCTTCGGGACAGGGGTCCTACGAGCAGTACTTC. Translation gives CASSLASSGQGSYEQYF. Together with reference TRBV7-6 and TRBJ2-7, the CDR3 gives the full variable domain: GAGVSQSPRYKVTKRGQDVALRCDPISGHVSLYWYRQALGQGPEFLTYFNYEAQQDKSGLPNDRFSAERPEGSISTLTIQRTEQRDSAMYRCASSLASSGQGSYEQYFGPGTRLTVT.